This T cell receptor (beta chain) was captured in a study of technical replicates of blood from four donors. Some clones are missing from TCRdb's copy, which holds only in-frame ones; the method was immunoSEQ multiplex PCR. Counted here are about 69,000 clones, around nine tenths occurring once; the ten biggest clones make up around 4.6%. From germline, CDR1 is MRHNA and CDR2 SNTAGT. The junction had 2 bases not matched to a gene; V was cut back by 0 bases and J by 1 base. This CDR3 is built from 16 residues. Sequencing was performed on PBMCs. This TCR came from a human donor in good health. Some clones in this sample may be carry-over from other donors' samples. The chain employs TRBV6-4 and TRBJ2-3; TRBD2 agrees at 9 bases. The DNA for the CDR3 is TGTGCCAGCAGTGACTCTGGCGGGGGGGGCACAGATACGCAGTATTTT. This sequence encodes CASSDSGGGGTDTQYF.